This TCR beta chain was identified during a study of T-cell reconstitution after alpha-beta-depleted transplantation in children (TCRdb year 2016). The study in broad terms: Using TCR repertoire profiling, the study followed T-cell immune reconstitution in a quantitative way in children after TCRalphabeta/CD19-depleted allogeneic hematopoietic cell transplantation.

Libraries were constructed by PCR. TCRdb shows the sequencer as Illumina HiSeq 2500. To normalize quantification of the TCRbeta repertoire, the TCR libraries were built with molecular barcoding that relied on unique molecular identifiers. TCRdb passed the public sequencing reads through fastp at Q25 and MiXCR, retaining productive beta sequences. Identical CDR3 proteins give one entry, which carries the most common genes and DNA. For this sample there are some 490,000 distinct CDR3 sequences; around 12% appear just once. The leading ten clones occupy about 6% of the sample. This clonotype appeared many times. Its antigen specificity is not known. Base quality data are lacking; no much larger clone is found one base away. V and J lose 3 bases and 4 bases, and a span of 14 bases separates them. The germline V gene specifies SGHRS as CDR1 and YFSETQ as CDR2. The CDR3 measures 15 amino acids from cysteine to phenylalanine. The read is trimmed to its CDR3 DNA, 45 bases read in frame from base 1.

The sample in question was PBMCs from the stem cell graft donor, obtained from the stem cell graft. Here the chain combines TRBV5-1 and TRBJ2-1; the D assignment is uncertain and may be TRBD1 or TRBD2, with 5 bases supporting each. The receptor was derived from a human donor who donated a stem cell graft to a child with combined immunodeficiency. The DNA sequence reads TGCGCCAGCAGCTCAGGGTACCGGGGATACAATGAGCAGTTCTTC. Its protein reads: CASSSGYRGYNEQFF.